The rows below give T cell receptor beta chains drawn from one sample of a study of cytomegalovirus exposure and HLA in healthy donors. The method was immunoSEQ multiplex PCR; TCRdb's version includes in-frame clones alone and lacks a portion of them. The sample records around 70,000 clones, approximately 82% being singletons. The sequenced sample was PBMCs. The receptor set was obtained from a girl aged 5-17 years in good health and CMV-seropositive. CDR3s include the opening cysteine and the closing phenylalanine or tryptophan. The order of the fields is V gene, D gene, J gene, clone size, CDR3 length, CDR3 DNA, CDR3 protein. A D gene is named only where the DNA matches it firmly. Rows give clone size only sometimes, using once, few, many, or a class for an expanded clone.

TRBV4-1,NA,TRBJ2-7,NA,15,TGCGCCAGCAGCCCTCGCCGGGACAACTCCTACGAGCAGTACTTC,CASSPRRDNSYEQYF
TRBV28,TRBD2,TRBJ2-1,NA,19,TGTGCCAGCAGTTTAGCAATCGGGAGGGCCCTTTCGTCCTACAATGAGCAGTTCTTC,CASSLAIGRALSSYNEQFF
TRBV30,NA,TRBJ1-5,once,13,TGTGCCTGGAGTGTATACGCGGGGGGACCCCAGCATTTT,CAWSVYAGGPQHF
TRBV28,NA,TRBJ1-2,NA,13,TGTGCCAGCAGTTTGGGGGGGGGCTATGGCTACACCTTC,CASSLGGGYGYTF
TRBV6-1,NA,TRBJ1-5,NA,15,TGTGCCAGCAGTGAAGCGGGAGGGGCCAATCAGCCCCAGCATTTT,CASSEAGGANQPQHF
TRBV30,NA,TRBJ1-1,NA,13,TGTGCCTGGAGTCCACAGGAGAACACTGAAGCTTTCTTT,CAWSPQENTEAFF
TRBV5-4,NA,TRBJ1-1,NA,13,TGTGCCAGCAGCTTGACGTCGGGGGCTGAAGCTTTCTTT,CASSLTSGAEAFF
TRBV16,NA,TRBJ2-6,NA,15,TGTGCCAGCAGCCAATCAGCCTCTGGGGCCAACGTCCTGACTTTC,CASSQSASGANVLTF
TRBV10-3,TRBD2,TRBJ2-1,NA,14,TGTGCCTCCTCGCCCGGGGGGACCTACAATGAGCAGTTCTTC,CASSPGGTYNEQFF
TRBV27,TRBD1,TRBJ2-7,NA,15,TGTGCCAGCAGAAAACTCGACAGGGGACACCACGAGCAGTACTTC,CASRKLDRGHHEQYF
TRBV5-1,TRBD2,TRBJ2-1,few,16,TGCGCCAGCAGCTTGGAGGGGACTAGCGGGAGTCGTGAGCAGTTCTTC,CASSLEGTSGSREQFF
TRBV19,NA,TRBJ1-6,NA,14,TGTGCCAGTAACGAGGGATTCAAGCTTTCACCCCTCCACTTT,CASNEGFKLSPLHF
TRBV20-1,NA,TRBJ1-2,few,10,TGCAGTGCTAGATGGGCTGGCTACACCTTC,CSARWAGYTF
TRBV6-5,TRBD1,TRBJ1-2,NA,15,TGTGCCAGCAGTAAGACAGGGAGAGGCAACTATGGCTACACCTTC,CASSKTGRGNYGYTF
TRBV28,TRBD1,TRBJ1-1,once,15,TGTGCCAGCAGTATAGCGGGACAGGGGTCTCTTGAAGCTTTCTTT,CASSIAGQGSLEAFF
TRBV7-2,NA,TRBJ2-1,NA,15,TGTGCCAGCAGCTCAACCGGGACTTCCTACAATGAGCAGTTCTTC,CASSSTGTSYNEQFF
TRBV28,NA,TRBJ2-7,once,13,TGTGCCAGCAATTCCCCAGGGAATAGCGAGCAGTACTTC,CASNSPGNSEQYF
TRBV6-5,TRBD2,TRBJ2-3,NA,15,TGTGCCAGCAGTTACGTAGCGGGAGGGCTAGATACGCAGTATTTT,CASSYVAGGLDTQYF
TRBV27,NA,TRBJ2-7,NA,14,TGTGCCAGCAGTTTTTCCCGGACAGCCTACGAGCAGTACTTC,CASSFSRTAYEQYF
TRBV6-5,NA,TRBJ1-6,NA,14,TGTGCCAGCCTAAGACTGTTTCCAAATTCACCCCTCCACTTT,CASLRLFPNSPLHF
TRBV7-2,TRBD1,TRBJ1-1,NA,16,TGTGCCAGCAGCTTAGTCCCGCCGACAGGGGGTAATGAAGCTTTCTTT,CASSLVPPTGGNEAFF
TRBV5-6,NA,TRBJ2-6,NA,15,TGTGCCAGCAGCTGGTCGAGTTCTGGGGCCAACGTCCTGACTTTC,CASSWSSSGANVLTF
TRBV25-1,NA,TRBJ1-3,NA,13,TGTGCCAGTGAACCCAGCTCTGGAAACACCATATATTTT,CASEPSSGNTIYF
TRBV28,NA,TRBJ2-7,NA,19,TGTGCCAGCAGTGAATACAAACTCGTCGGCGGGGGCCAAACCTACGAGCAGTACTTC,CASSEYKLVGGGQTYEQYF
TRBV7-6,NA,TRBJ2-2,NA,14,TGTGCCAGCAGCCCCCCCGCGGGTCCCGGGGAGCTGTTTTTT,CASSPPAGPGELFF
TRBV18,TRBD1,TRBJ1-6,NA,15,TGTGCCAGCTCCCAAGGACAGGGGTATAATTCACCCCTCCACTTT,CASSQGQGYNSPLHF
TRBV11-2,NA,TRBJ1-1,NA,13,TGTGCCAGCAGCTTATATATGAACACTGAAGCTTTCTTT,CASSLYMNTEAFF
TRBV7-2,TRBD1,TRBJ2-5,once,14,TGTGCCAGCAGCCACGGACAGGTGGAGTGGGCCCAGTACTTC,CASSHGQVEWAQYF
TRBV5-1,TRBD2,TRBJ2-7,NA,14,TGCGCCAGCAGCCCGCTGAGCGGGGCCTACGAGCAGTACTTC,CASSPLSGAYEQYF
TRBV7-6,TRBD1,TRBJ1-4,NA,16,TGTGCCAGCAGCCCAGAACCGGGACAGACTAATGAAAAACTGTTTTTT,CASSPEPGQTNEKLFF
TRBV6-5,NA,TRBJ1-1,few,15,TGTGCCAGCCATTCGACGGGGGATGTATTTGCTGAAGCTTTCTTT,CASHSTGDVFAEAFF
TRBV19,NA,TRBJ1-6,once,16,TGTGCCAGTAGTATAGGAGGTGGGGCAGGATTCGTGCCCCTCCACTTT,CASSIGGGAGFVPLHF
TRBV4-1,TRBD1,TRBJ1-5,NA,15,TGCGCCAGCAGCCAATACACAGGGGGCAATCAGCCCCAGCATTTT,CASSQYTGGNQPQHF
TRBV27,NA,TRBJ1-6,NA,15,TGTGCCAGCAGTCCGTCGCGTACCGGGAGTTCACCCCTCCACTTT,CASSPSRTGSSPLHF
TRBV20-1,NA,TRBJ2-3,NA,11,TGCAGTGCTTCTAGGGGGGATACGCAGTATTTT,CSASRGDTQYF
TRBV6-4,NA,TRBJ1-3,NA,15,TGTGCCAACAAAACAACAGGTTCCTCTGGAAACACCATATATTTT,CANKTTGSSGNTIYF
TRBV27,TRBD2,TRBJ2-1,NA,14,TGTGCCAGCACGGGACTAGCGGTTCACAATGAGCAGTTCTTC,CASTGLAVHNEQFF
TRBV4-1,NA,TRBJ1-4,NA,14,TGCGCCAGCAGCCAAGACAGGGTAGTTGAAAAACTGTTTTTT,CASSQDRVVEKLFF
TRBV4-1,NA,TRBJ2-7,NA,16,TGCGCCAGCAGCCAAGGTGTGGCAGGGAAGACCTACGAGCAGTACTTC,CASSQGVAGKTYEQYF
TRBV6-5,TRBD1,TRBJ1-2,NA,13,TGTGCCAGCAGCCAAGGACAGGGGGCTGGCTACACCTTC,CASSQGQGAGYTF
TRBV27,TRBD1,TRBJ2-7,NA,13,TGTGCCAGCAGTTTTGGACAGGGCCGCGAGCAGTACTTC,CASSFGQGREQYF
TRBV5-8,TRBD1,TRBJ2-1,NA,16,TGTGCCAGCAGCGACGGGACAGGGACCTTTTACAATGAGCAGTTCTTC,CASSDGTGTFYNEQFF
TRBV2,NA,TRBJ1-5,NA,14,TGTGCCAGCAGGGCTCTACGGCCCGGGGGGCCCCAGCATTTT,CASRALRPGGPQHF
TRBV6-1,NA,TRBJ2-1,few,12,TGTGCCAGCAGTGGCGCATGGAGTACGCAGTTCTTC,CASSGAWSTQFF
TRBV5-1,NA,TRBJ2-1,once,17,TGCGCCAGCAGCTCGCCTCACAGGGAGTCCTCCTACAATGAGCAGTTCTTC,CASSSPHRESSYNEQFF
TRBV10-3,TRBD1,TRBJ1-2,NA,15,TGTGCCATCAGTGATTCGGGACAGGGACTGGATGGCTACACCTTC,CAISDSGQGLDGYTF
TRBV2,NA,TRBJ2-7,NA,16,TGTGCCAGCAGTGAGAGCCCAGCGGTGAGCTCCTACGAGCAGTACTTC,CASSESPAVSSYEQYF
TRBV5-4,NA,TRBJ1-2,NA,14,TGTGCCAGCACCCCGGGAGAAGCTAACTATGGCTACACCTTC,CASTPGEANYGYTF
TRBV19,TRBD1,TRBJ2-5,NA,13,TGTGCCAGTAAAATACAGGGGACCGAGACCCAGTACTTC,CASKIQGTETQYF
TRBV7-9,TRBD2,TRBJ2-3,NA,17,TGTGCCAGCAGCTTACGACTAGCGGAGCCTAGCACAGATACGCAGTATTTT,CASSLRLAEPSTDTQYF
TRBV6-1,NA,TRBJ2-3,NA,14,TGTGCCAGCAGGGCCACCTACAGGGAAGATACGCAGTATTTT,CASRATYREDTQYF
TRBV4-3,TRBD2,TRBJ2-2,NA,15,TGCGCCAGCAGCCAAGGGACTAGCGACACCGGGGAGCTGTTTTTT,CASSQGTSDTGELFF
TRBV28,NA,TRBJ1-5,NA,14,TGTGCCAGCAGCCTGGGGGGTGGCAATCAGCCCCAGCATTTT,CASSLGGGNQPQHF
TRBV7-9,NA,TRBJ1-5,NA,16,TGTGCCAGCAGCTCAACGACAGGTTTGAGCAATCAGCCCCAGCATTTT,CASSSTTGLSNQPQHF
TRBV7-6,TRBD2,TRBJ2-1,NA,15,TGTGCCAGCATCACCGGGACTAGCGGAAACAATGAGCAGTTCTTC,CASITGTSGNNEQFF